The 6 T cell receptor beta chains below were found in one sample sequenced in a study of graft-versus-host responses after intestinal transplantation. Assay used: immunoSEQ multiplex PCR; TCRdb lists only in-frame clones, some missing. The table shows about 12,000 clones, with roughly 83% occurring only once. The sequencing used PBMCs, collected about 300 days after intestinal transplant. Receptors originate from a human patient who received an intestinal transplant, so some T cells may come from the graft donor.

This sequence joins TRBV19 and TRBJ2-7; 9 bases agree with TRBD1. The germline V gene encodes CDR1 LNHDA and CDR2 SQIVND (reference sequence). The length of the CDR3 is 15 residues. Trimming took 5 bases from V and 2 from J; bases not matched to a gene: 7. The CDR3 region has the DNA TGTGCCAGTAGTCCAAGACAGGGGGGCACCTACGAGCAGTACTTC. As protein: CASSPRQGGTYEQYF.

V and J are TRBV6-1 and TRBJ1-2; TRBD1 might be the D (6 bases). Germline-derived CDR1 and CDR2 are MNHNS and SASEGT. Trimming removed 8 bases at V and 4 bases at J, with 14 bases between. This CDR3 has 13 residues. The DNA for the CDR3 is TGTGCCAGCCGTCACAGGGTAGGCTATGGCTACACCTTC. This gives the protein CASRHRVGYGYTF.

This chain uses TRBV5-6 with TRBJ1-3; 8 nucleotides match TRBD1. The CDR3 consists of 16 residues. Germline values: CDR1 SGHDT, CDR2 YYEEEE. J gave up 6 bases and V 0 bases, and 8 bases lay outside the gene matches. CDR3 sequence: CASSLGDRPLPNTIYF. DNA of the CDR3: TGTGCCAGCAGCTTGGGGGACAGGCCATTACCAAACACCATATATTTT.

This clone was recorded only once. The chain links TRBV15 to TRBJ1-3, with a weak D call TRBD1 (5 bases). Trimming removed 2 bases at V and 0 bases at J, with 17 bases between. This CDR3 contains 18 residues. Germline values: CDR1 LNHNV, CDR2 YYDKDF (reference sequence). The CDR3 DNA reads TGTGCCACCAGCAGACCTGGGACGGATTATTACTCTGGAAACACCATATATTTT. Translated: CATSRPGTDYYSGNTIYF.

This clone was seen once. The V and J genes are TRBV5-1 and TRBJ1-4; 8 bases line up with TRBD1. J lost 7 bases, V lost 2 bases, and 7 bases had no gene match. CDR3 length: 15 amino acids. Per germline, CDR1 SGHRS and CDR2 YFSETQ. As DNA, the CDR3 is TGCGCCAGCAGCTTCAGGGGGCGCGAGGTTGAAAAACTGTTTTTT. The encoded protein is CASSFRGREVEKLFF.

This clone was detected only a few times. CDR3 bases: TGCGCCAGCAGTGACGGTCGCGAGCAGTTCTTC. This translates into CASSDGREQFF. The chain has TRBV10-1 and TRBJ2-1, with D uncertain. Trimming took off 3 bases at V and 10 bases at J, with 7 bases between the two ends. CDR1 is WNHNN and CDR2 is SYGVQD in the germline V gene (reference sequence). The CDR3 contains 11 residues.